The 19 T cell receptor delta chains listed next were all sequenced from one sample in a study of Vδ1+ human thymocytes. Sequences come from RNA converted to cDNA by reverse transcription. CDR3 amplicons came from multiplex PCR with pooled V-gene forward and constant-region reverse primers. TCRdb reanalysed the multiplex PCR reads via CATT. Among about 55,000 delta-chain clones listed, 15% to 20% were seen once. Study conclusions and caveats: In the thymus, TRG and TRD repertoires looked highly polyclonal with Gaussian CDR3 lengths.

Which antigens these TCRs recognize remains unknown. Sequencing was carried out using Vdelta1+ gamma-delta thymocytes from the thymus. Subset of the sample: FACS-sorted CD3+ TCRalphabeta- TCRVdelta1+ TCRVdelta2- thymocytes. Source of these receptors: a boy younger than two who had congenital heart surgery.

The chain combines TRDV1 with TRDJ1; the match to TRDD2 covers 9 bases. The CDR3 is 21 amino acids. The germline V gene has CDR1 TSWWSYY and CDR2 QGS. The ends lost 7 bases at V and 1 base at J; junction bases unmatched: 25. CDR3 protein: CALVVHATFLLNVPCTDKLIF. CDR3 DNA sequence: TGTGCTCTTGTGGTCCACGCCACCTTCCTACTAAATGTACCTTGCACCGATAAACTCATCTTT.

This clone was counted once. V and J are TRDV1 and TRDJ1; the D gene could be TRDD2 or TRDD3 (5 bases each). CDR1 and CDR2 (germline): TSWWSYY, QGS. Deletions cut 2 bases from V and 2 bases from J, with 33 bases between. CDR3 length: 22 residues. Written as DNA, the CDR3 is TGTGCTCTTGGGGAAGGTCGAGGACCCTACGAGTGTGGGGACCAACATACCGATAAACTCATCTTT. It yields the protein CALGEGRGPYECGDQHTDKLIF.

This clone was seen a few times. The chain carries TRDV1 and TRDJ1, with D perhaps matching TRDD2 or TRDD3 (6 bases each). The ends were cut back, 4 bases at V and 1 base at J, with 31 bases in the middle. In germline, CDR1 is TSWWSYY, CDR2 QGS. There are 21 residues in the CDR3. Here the CDR3 reads CALGALRPTLGIINFTDKLIF. The CDR3 bases are TGTGCTCTTGGGGCGCTCCGTCCTACGTTGGGGATTATTAATTTCACCGATAAACTCATCTTT.

J is TRDJ1 and V is TRDV1; 7 nucleotides line up with TRDD3. This CDR3 spans 21 amino acids. Germline CDR1 is TSWWSYY and CDR2 is QGS. The junction had 30 bases not matched to a gene; V was cut back by 4 bases and J by 7 bases. The CDR3 sequence is CALGVTLHASTAGYWPPKLIF. The DNA of the CDR3 is TGTGCTCTTGGGGTCACCCTTCACGCCTCTACTGCGGGATACTGGCCCCCTAAACTCATCTTT.

In this sample, this clone turned up a few times. The chain is built from TRDV1 and TRDJ1, with D tentatively TRDD3 (5 bases). Germline V lookup: CDR1 TSWWSYY, CDR2 QGS. Between the trimmed V and J ends, which lost 2 bases and 4 bases, there was a span of 20 bases. This CDR3 contains 17 residues. In nucleotides, the CDR3 is TGTGCTCTTGGGGAAGACGGGATCGAGGGACACCACGATAAACTCATCTTT. The encoded protein is CALGEDGIEGHHDKLIF.

The rearrangement uses TRDV1 and TRDJ1; 11 nucleotides agree with TRDD3. CDR1 and CDR2 from the germline V gene are TSWWSYY and QGS. The CDR3 has 22 amino acids. V shed 4 bases and J 1 base; nucleotides not matched to a gene: 23. The CDR3 DNA reads as TGTGCTCTTGGGGTCCGAGGCCTTCCTCTTATGGTGGGGGATACGCGCACCGATAAACTCATCTTT. Its protein product is CALGVRGLPLMVGDTRTDKLIF.

The chain joins TRDV1 to TRDJ1, with D unclear. This CDR3 is 16 amino acids long. Looked up from germline, CDR1 is TSWWSYY and CDR2 is QGS. Between the trimmed V and J ends, which lost 2 bases and 0 bases, there was a span of 13 bases. In nucleotides, the CDR3 is TGTGCTCTTGGGGAAATGATGGATGGTTACACCGATAAACTCATCTTT. Protein product: CALGEMMDGYTDKLIF.

In regard to this clone: A much larger clone lies a single base off, so this may be a read error. The chain combines TRDV2 with TRDJ1; D is unclear. Germline V gene sequence: CDR1 GEAIGNYY, CDR2 EKD. There are 10 residues in the CDR3. V lost 6 bases and J lost 4, with 5 bases in between. The CDR3 DNA follows: TGTGCCTGTATAAACGATAAACTCATCTTT. Translating it yields CACINDKLIF.

This clone occurred a few times. This sample also contains other DNA sequences that code for the same CDR3. The V and J genes are TRDV1 and TRDJ1; D remains ambiguous. Trimming left V 4 bases short and J 0 bases short, with 12 bases between. Germline values: CDR1 TSWWSYY, CDR2 QGS. The CDR3 is made up of 15 amino acids. This chain's CDR3 is CALGGGGLYTDKLIF. CDR3 nucleotides: TGTGCTCTTGGGGGAGGCGGATTGTACACCGATAAACTCATCTTT.

The chain employs TRDV1 and TRDJ1; D remains ambiguous. The CDR3 extends over 14 amino acids. Germline V CDR1 and CDR2: TSWWSYY, QGS. V gave up 6 bases and J gave up 3 bases, with 14 bases separating them. The CDR3 DNA reads as TGTGCTCTTGGTCCATGGCCCCCGGCCGATAAACTCATCTTT. It specifies CALGPWPPADKLIF.

The chain is built from TRDV1 and TRDJ1; 7 bases are shared with TRDD3. The CDR3 runs to 20 residues. The germline V gene encodes CDR1 TSWWSYY and CDR2 QGS. V shed 8 bases, J shed 0 bases, and the junction held 24 bases outside the gene matches. As DNA, the CDR3 is TGTGCTCTTACCAAATTCTTACTGAGGGATACAGGCGGGTACACCGATAAACTCATCTTT. This codes for CALTKFLLRDTGGYTDKLIF.

This clone occurred a few times. The V gene is TRDV1, the J gene TRDJ1; 7 bases map to TRDD3. This CDR3 is 17 amino acids long. Germline loops: CDR1 TSWWSYY, CDR2 QGS. The V segment lost 3 bases and the J segment 0 bases; nucleotides outside the gene matches: 10. CDR3 in amino acids: CALGDYLLGANTDKLIF. As DNA, the CDR3 is TGTGCTCTTGGGGATTATCTCCTGGGGGCCAACACCGATAAACTCATCTTT.

The chain recombines TRDV1 with TRDJ1, with 11 bases that match TRDD3. There are 21 residues in the CDR3. V was pared by 3 bases and J by 3 bases, with 21 bases of the junction left unmatched. Germline lookup yields CDR1 TSWWSYY and CDR2 QGS. The chain's CDR3 is CALGDWPSFVLGDNYADKLIF. As DNA, the CDR3 is TGTGCTCTTGGGGACTGGCCTTCTTTTGTACTGGGGGATAACTACGCCGATAAACTCATCTTT.

The chain links TRDV1 to TRDJ1; D gene uncertain. The germline V gene encodes CDR1 TSWWSYY and CDR2 QGS. Trimming pared 3 bases from V and 2 bases from J, leaving 7 bases between. This CDR3 comprises 13 residues. The CDR3: CALGDPITDKLIF. The CDR3 DNA follows: TGTGCTCTTGGGGACCCCATAACCGATAAACTCATCTTT.

The chain joins TRDV1 to TRDJ1; 10 bases fit TRDD3. Germline-derived CDR1 and CDR2 are TSWWSYY and QGS. V was clipped by 0 bases and J by 0 bases; unmatched bases: 19. This CDR3 is 22 amino acids long. The CDR3 DNA sequence: TGTGCTCTTGGGGAACTAGCACCTCCTATAGGGGGATACGCAGGGAACACCGATAAACTCATCTTT. Residues: CALGELAPPIGGYAGNTDKLIF.

V is TRDV1 and J is TRDJ1; TRDD3 aligns across 8 bases. The CDR3 is made up of 19 amino acids. Germline lookup yields CDR1 TSWWSYY and CDR2 QGS. The J segment lost 2 bases and the V segment lost 0 bases, leaving 14 bases of the junction unmatched. The CDR3 nucleotides read TGTGCTCTTGGGGAACTGAGGTCTCCCACTTTGGGGGATACCGATAAACTCATCTTT. Its translation is CALGELRSPTLGDTDKLIF.

This rearrangement joins TRDV1 to TRDJ1; TRDD3 agrees at 10 bases. The length of the CDR3 is 17 residues. Germline CDR1 reads TSWWSYY; CDR2 reads QGS. V lost 1 base, J lost 0 bases, and 5 bases stayed unmatched. The CDR3 loop reads CALGERGIRLYTDKLIF. The CDR3 DNA reads as TGTGCTCTTGGGGAACGGGGGATACGCCTATACACCGATAAACTCATCTTT.

This clone has a handful of counts. The J gene is TRDJ1, the V gene TRDV1; D ambiguous. The CDR3 sequence is 16 residues long. Germline-derived CDR1 and CDR2 are TSWWSYY and QGS. V was cut by 0 bases and J by 7 bases, with 18 bases left in between. The DNA of the CDR3 is TGTGCTCTTGGGGAACTAGAGCTCCGTCGGGGCACTAAACTCATCTTT. Its translation is CALGELELRRGTKLIF.

The gene calls are TRDV1 and TRDJ1; 12 bases are shared with TRDD3. CDR3 size: 21 residues. V lost 0 bases to trimming and J lost 0 bases; unmatched junction nucleotides: 14. Germline CDR1 and CDR2: TSWWSYY and QGS. CDR3 bases: TGTGCTCTTGGGGAACTAATAAGCTGGGGGATACGAAACGTATACACCGATAAACTCATCTTT. Translated, it gives CALGELISWGIRNVYTDKLIF.